One sample yielded the 29 T cell receptor beta chains listed below, sequenced in a study of cytomegalovirus exposure and HLA in healthy donors. PCR primers comprised 60 Vbeta and 13 Jbeta primers. Assay: immunoSEQ multiplex PCR; the TCRdb copy retains only in-frame clones and omits some. The sample includes under 200,000 clones, 70% to 85% of them seen just once. Sequenced: PBMCs. The source is a woman aged 40 to 50 in good health and CMV-seronegative.

The gene calls are TRBV7-9 and TRBJ1-1, with TRBD1 as a possible D gene (5 bases). CDR3 length equals 14 residues. The germline V and J ends were trimmed by 1 base and 11 bases, with 17 bases remaining between them. CDR1 SEHNR and CDR2 FQNEAQ come from the germline V gene (reference sequence). This CDR3 is CASSLGGGRVEAFF. The CDR3 coding sequence is TGTGCCAGCAGCTTAGGGGGGGGTAGGGTCGAGGCTTTCTTT.

This chain links TRBV7-9 with TRBJ2-3; D uncertain. Trimming pared 1 base from V and 1 base from J, leaving 9 bases between. The CDR3 is 15 residues long. Looked up from germline, CDR1 is SEHNR and CDR2 is FQNEAQ (reference sequence). The CDR3 region is CASSLGGRRTDTQYF. The CDR3 DNA reads as TGTGCCAGCAGCTTAGGAGGCAGACGCACAGATACGCAGTATTTT.

There are a few counts of this clone. This chain links TRBV5-1 with TRBJ2-1, with 9 nucleotides matching TRBD2. V lost 0 bases, J lost 4 bases, and 5 bases stayed unmatched. Germline CDR1 reads SGHRS; CDR2 reads YFSETQ. There are 16 residues in the CDR3. CDR3 sequence reads: CASSLDAAGGYNEQFF. Here the CDR3 DNA reads TGCGCCAGCAGCTTGGACGCAGCGGGAGGATACAATGAGCAGTTCTTC.

This clone was detected a few times. The chain uses TRBV6-1 and TRBJ2-7; 8 nucleotides line up with TRBD1. The length of the CDR3 is 13 residues. Germline CDR1 is MNHNS and CDR2 is SASEGT. With 7 bases clipped from V and 5 bases from J, the junction kept 7 bases outside the gene matches. CDR3 nucleotide sequence: TGTGCCAGCACGATCAGGGGGCAAGACGAGCAGTACTTC. It codes for CASTIRGQDEQYF.

This chain links TRBV18 with TRBJ1-1; D perhaps matches TRBD1 (6 bases). Germline values: CDR1 KGHSH, CDR2 LQKENI. There are 14 residues in the CDR3. V lost 5 bases, J lost 4 bases, and 14 bases lay in between. Written as DNA, the CDR3 is TGTGCCAGCTCAACAAACAGGGAGAGCACTGAAGCTTTCTTT. Its translation: CASSTNRESTEAFF.

CDR3: CASSSSGVQNEAFF. In DNA form, the CDR3 reads TGTGCCAGCAGTTCTTCAGGGGTTCAGAATGAAGCTTTCTTT. The chain recombines TRBV6-6 with TRBJ1-1, with D perhaps matching TRBD1 (6 bases). Trimming removed 4 bases from V and 7 bases from J, with 16 bases in between. Germline V gene sequence: CDR1 MNHNY, CDR2 SVGAGI (reference sequence). The CDR3 has 14 residues.

The chain joins TRBV5-5 to TRBJ2-5; possible D gene TRBD2, 5 bases. Trimming removed 1 base from V and 4 bases from J, with 14 bases in between. Germline lookup yields CDR1 SGHKS and CDR2 YYEKEE (reference sequence). The CDR3 loop spans 15 amino acids. The CDR3 DNA reads TGTGCCAGCAGCTTGAAGAGGGAGATGGGAGAGACCCAGTACTTC. It is translated as CASSLKREMGETQYF.

V is TRBV6-5 and J is TRBJ2-3; D is unresolved. Germline V lookup: CDR1 MNHEY, CDR2 SVGAGI. Trimming removed 6 bases at V and 6 bases at J, with 13 bases between. The CDR3 spans 13 residues. This CDR3 is CASRAGNKDTQYF. As DNA, the CDR3 is TGTGCCAGCAGGGCAGGCAATAAGGATACGCAGTATTTT.

CDR3 in amino acids: CASSSQLQGREQYF. In DNA form, the CDR3 reads TGCGCCAGCAGCTCGCAACTACAGGGGCGCGAGCAGTACTTC. The chain recombines TRBV5-1 with TRBJ2-7, with TRBD1 identical over 7 bases. With 3 bases clipped from V and 6 bases from J, the junction kept 9 bases outside the gene matches. Germline CDR1 is SGHRS and CDR2 is YFSETQ. The CDR3 has 14 amino acids. Together with reference TRBV5-1 and TRBJ2-7, the CDR3 gives the full variable domain: KAGVTQTPRYLIKTRGQQVTLSCSPISGHRSVSWYQQTPGQGLQFLFEYFSETQRNKGNFPGRFSGRQFSNSRSEMNVSTLELGDSALYLCASSSQLQGREQYFGPGTRLTVT.

The rearrangement uses TRBV2 and TRBJ1-1; 8 bases are shared with TRBD1. The CDR3 is made up of 16 amino acids. The germline V gene has CDR1 SNHLY and CDR2 FYNNEI. V lost 2 bases to trimming and J lost 1 base; unmatched junction nucleotides: 6. In DNA form, the CDR3 reads TGTGCCAGCAGTGAACTTGGCAGGGGGCGGAACACTGAAGCTTTCTTT. Translated: CASSELGRGRNTEAFF. The variable domain in full, completed from reference TRBV2 and TRBJ1-1, reads EPEVTQTPSHQVTQMGQEVILRCVPISNHLYFYWYRQILGQKVEFLVSFYNNEISEKSEIFDDQFSVERPDGSNFTLKIRSTKLEDSAMYFCASSELGRGRNTEAFFGQGTRLTVV.

Concerning this clone: At one end, the junction sequence differs from germline, possibly due to a read error. The V call is TRBV7-7, the J call TRBJ2-1; 9 nucleotides match TRBD1. The CDR3 consists of 13 residues. Germline V CDR1 and CDR2: SSHAT, FNYEAQ (reference sequence). CDR3 bases: TGTGCTAGCAGCTCTACAGGGGGCTATGAGCAGTTCTTC. Protein product: CASSSTGGYEQFF.

The rearrangement joins TRBV9 to TRBJ2-3, with 11 positions matching TRBD2. The CDR3 has 16 residues. Trimming cost V 2 bases and J 4 bases; bases outside gene matches: 6. Germline V gene lookup returns CDR1 SGDLS and CDR2 YYNGEE. In nucleotides, the CDR3 is TGTGCCAGCAGCGTTAATAGCGGGGGGGGCCCAGATACGCAGTATTTT. Its protein is CASSVNSGGGPDTQYF.

The chain uses TRBV18 and TRBJ2-7; 7 bases agree with TRBD2. Germline assignment: CDR1 KGHSH and CDR2 LQKENI. V gave up 3 bases and J gave up 6 bases; unmatched junction bases: 8. This CDR3 has 14 amino acids. The CDR3 here is CASSPEAGVSEQYF. In nucleotides, the CDR3 is TGTGCCAGCTCACCTGAGGCGGGGGTGAGCGAGCAGTACTTC.

This clone appeared a few times. As DNA, the CDR3 is TGTGCCAGCAGCGTTTCAGGGGGTGGGGAGGCAAAACTGTTTTTT. Protein product: CASSVSGGGEAKLFF. The V gene is TRBV9, the J gene TRBJ1-4, with TRBD1 matching 7 bases. The CDR3 runs 15 residues. V shed 2 bases, J shed 10 bases, and the junction held 11 bases outside the gene matches. The germline V gene encodes CDR1 SGDLS and CDR2 YYNGEE. Full variable domain (missing parts from reference TRBV9 and TRBJ1-4): DSGVTQTPKHLITATGQRVTLRCSPRSGDLSVYWYQQSLDQGLQFLIQYYNGEERAKGNILERFSAQQFPDLHSELNLSSLELGDSALYFCASSVSGGGEAKLFFGSGTQLSVL.

This chain uses TRBV5-4 with TRBJ2-3; 10 bases fit TRBD2. The J segment lost 1 base and the V segment lost 1 base, leaving 6 bases of the junction unmatched. Germline CDR1 SGHNT, CDR2 YYREEE (reference sequence). The CDR3 is 17 amino acids. CDR3 amino acids: CASSLFSGGRGTDTQYF. The CDR3 nucleotides read TGTGCCAGCAGCTTGTTTAGCGGGGGGCGGGGCACAGATACGCAGTATTTT. Complete variable domain (other parts from reference TRBV5-4 and TRBJ2-3): ETGVTQSPTHLIKTRGQQVTLRCSSQSGHNTVSWYQQALGQGPQFIFQYYREEENGRGNFPPRFSGLQFPNYSSELNVNALELDDSALYLCASSLFSGGRGTDTQYFGPGTRLTVL.

This rearrangement joins TRBV19 to TRBJ1-5; TRBD1 matches at 11 bases. This CDR3 has 16 residues. Looked up from germline, CDR1 is LNHDA and CDR2 is SQIVND (reference sequence). V was clipped by 3 bases and J by 7 bases; unmatched bases: 8. The CDR3 nucleotides are TGTGCCAGTAGTATCTCTGGACAGGGGGCGGACCAGCCCCAGCATTTT. This encodes CASSISGQGADQPQHF.

This sequence joins TRBV9 and TRBJ2-3; TRBD2 matches at 10 bases. V lost 0 bases and J lost 4; bases outside the gene matches: 5. The germline CDR1 and CDR2 sequences are SGDLS and YYNGEE. CDR3 length: 16 amino acids. The CDR3 DNA reads as TGTGCCAGCAGCGTAGGCCCTAGCGGGAGTCCAGATACGCAGTATTTT. Its translation: CASSVGPSGSPDTQYF.

The chain carries TRBV30 and TRBJ1-3; D remains unclear. Germline V gene sequence: CDR1 GTSNPN, CDR2 SVGIG (reference sequence). Trimming stripped 4 bases from V and 3 bases from J, with 13 bases between. This CDR3 comprises 14 residues. CDR3 protein: CAWNIGGYGNTIYF. Here the CDR3 DNA reads TGTGCCTGGAATATCGGAGGTTATGGAAACACCATATATTTT. Based on the CDR3 plus reference TRBV30 and TRBJ1-3, the full variable domain is SQTIHQWPATLVQPVGSPLSLECTVEGTSNPNLYWYRQAAGRGLQLLFYSVGIGQISSEVPQNLSASRPQDRQFILSSKKLLLSDSGFYLCAWNIGGYGNTIYFGEGSWLTVV.

V is TRBV28 and J is TRBJ1-4; 9 bases are shared with TRBD1. Germline V CDR1 and CDR2: MDHEN, SYDVKM. V lost 7 bases to trimming and J lost 4 bases; unmatched junction nucleotides: 10. There are 16 residues in the CDR3. The CDR3 DNA reads as TGTGCCAGCAATAACAGGGGGCGGGGTAATAATGAAAAACTGTTTTTT. Translation gives CASNNRGRGNNEKLFF.

The J gene is TRBJ1-6, the V gene TRBV19; 7 nucleotides align to TRBD1. The germline V gene encodes CDR1 LNHDA and CDR2 SQIVND (reference sequence). J was trimmed by 4 bases and V by 2 bases; bases with no gene match: 2. The CDR3 contains 15 residues. The CDR3 spells CASSIQGDYNSPLHF. The CDR3 bases are TGTGCCAGTAGTATACAGGGGGATTATAATTCACCCCTCCACTTT. The entire variable domain, with the rest obtained from reference TRBV19 and TRBJ1-6, is as follows: DGGITQSPKYLFRKEGQNVTLSCEQNLNHDAMYWYRQDPGQGLRLIYYSQIVNDFQKGDIAEGYSVSREKKESFPLTVTSAQKNPTAFYLCASSIQGDYNSPLHFGNGTRLTVT.

This chain uses TRBV10-3 with TRBJ1-4, with 8 bases matching TRBD1. CDR1 ENHRY and CDR2 SYGVKD come from the germline V gene. CDR3 size: 13 residues. The V and J ends lost 6 bases and 7 bases, in that order; junction bases with no gene match: 4. In nucleotides, the CDR3 is TGTGCCATCAGCCAGGGGGCTAGTGAAAAACTGTTTTTT. This translates into CAISQGASEKLFF.

The chain combines TRBV27 with TRBJ2-3; 7 bases match TRBD1. This CDR3 has 17 residues. The germline V gene encodes CDR1 MNHEY and CDR2 SMNVEV (reference sequence). V was pared by 3 bases and J by 2 bases, with 11 bases of the junction left unmatched. The CDR3 nucleotides are TGTGCCAGCAGTTTCAGGACAGGAGCGGCTGACACAGATACGCAGTATTTT. Residues: CASSFRTGAADTDTQYF.

The chain links TRBV28 to TRBJ2-3; D ambiguous. With 5 bases removed from V and 2 bases from J, the gap between germline ends came to 17 bases. The V gene's germline CDR1 is MDHEN and CDR2 SYDVKM. This CDR3 has 16 residues. The CDR3 bases are TGTGCCAGCAGTCGATTAGTTGCGCTTGACACAGATACGCAGTATTTT. It yields the protein CASSRLVALDTDTQYF.

As for this clone: Relative to the germline gene, one junction end is altered; a read error may explain this. Written as DNA, the CDR3 is TGTGCCAGTAGTGGTCAGCGCCAAGAGACCCAGTACTTC. It encodes CASSGQRQETQYF. The chain joins TRBV2 to TRBJ2-5; D is undetermined. CDR3 length: 13 amino acids. Germline CDR1 is SNHLY and CDR2 is FYNNEI.

This rearrangement joins TRBV19 to TRBJ2-7, with 7 positions matching TRBD1. The germline CDR1 and CDR2 sequences are LNHDA and SQIVND (reference sequence). The CDR3 has 12 residues. V lost 9 bases, J lost 2 bases, and 4 bases stayed unmatched. This CDR3 is CASSTGTYEQYF. In nucleotides, the CDR3 is TGTGCCAGCTCGACAGGGACCTACGAGCAGTACTTC.

This sequence joins TRBV7-2 and TRBJ2-3; a weak D match, TRBD2 (5 bases). Trimming removed 5 bases from V and 2 bases from J, with 20 bases in between. The CDR3 loop spans 17 amino acids. From germline, CDR1 is SGHTA and CDR2 FQGNSA. The CDR3 DNA is TGTGCCAGCAGCCCCGGCAGGACTCCCAAATACACAGATACGCAGTATTTT. Protein: CASSPGRTPKYTDTQYF.

The chain carries TRBV2 and TRBJ1-1, with 10 bases lining up with TRBD1. Germline assignment: CDR1 SNHLY and CDR2 FYNNEI. The trim removed 4 bases at V and 6 bases at J, leaving 11 bases unmatched. The CDR3 covers 16 residues. This CDR3 reads CASSGTGGIFVAEAFF. In DNA, the CDR3 is TGTGCCAGCAGTGGGACAGGGGGAATATTTGTCGCTGAAGCTTTCTTT.

The gene calls are TRBV6-5 and TRBJ1-1; D is perhaps TRBD1 (5 bases). V lost 6 bases and J lost 3, with 11 bases in between. The CDR3 extends over 13 amino acids. Germline V gene data show CDR1 as MNHEY and CDR2 as SVGAGI. The CDR3 DNA is TGTGCCAGCAGCCGCCCGGGGGACACTGAAGCTTTCTTT. Protein product: CASSRPGDTEAFF.

The chain combines TRBV19 with TRBJ2-2, with D possibly being TRBD2 (5 bases). This CDR3 has 16 residues. Germline V CDR1 and CDR2: LNHDA, SQIVND (reference sequence). V lost 2 bases and J lost 3, with 13 bases in between. CDR3 sequence reads: CASSIRVAWDTGELFF. As DNA, the CDR3 is TGTGCCAGTAGTATACGGGTAGCGTGGGACACCGGGGAGCTGTTTTTT.